The present T cell receptor (beta chain) was sequenced within a study of shared clonotypes between healthy human individuals. Overall study: Plates per donor: three CD4 naive, three CD4 memory, two CD8 naive, one CD8 memory.

Notes on this clone: Other DNA sequences from this sample encode an identical CDR3 as well.

Here immunoSEQ multiplex PCR was the method, and the copy in TCRdb shows in-frame clones only, minus some. The table lists 1 million to 1.2 million clones, 60% to 85% of them singletons. Trimming cost V 4 bases and J 5 bases; bases outside gene matches: 7. CDR3 length: 14 residues. Germline assignment: CDR1 SGHRS and CDR2 YFSETQ. Sequencing used memory CD4+ T cells from PBMCs. Subset indicated: CD45RA-negative fraction. The chain joins TRBV5-1 to TRBJ2-5; TRBD1 matches at 8 bases. The origin of this receptor is a man between 18 and 35 years old in good health. Some clones in this sample may be carry-over from other donors' samples. DNA of the CDR3: TGCGCCAGCAGCCTCCGACAGGGGCAGGAGACCCAGTACTTC. Translated, it gives CASSLRQGQETQYF.